This entry describes one T cell receptor beta chain. Its antigen is as yet unknown. This sample stems from a study of CD8+CD57+ T cells in acquired aplastic anemia. Study information: Across the sorted CD4+ and CD8+ cells, DNA amounts averaged about 3.2 ug. Read counts for CD4+ cells (from healthy donors) averaged roughly 10 million. General observations from the study: There were some 30 CD8+ CDR3 sequences that occurred in both patients and controls. Patients and healthy controls showed no significant CD8+ Simpson's diversity difference.

TCR beta VDJ and CDR3 profiling used genomic DNA as template. TCRdb itself ran the reads through MiXCR, one entry per CDR3 protein. The sample records about 210,000 distinct CDR3 sequences, 60% to 65% being singletons. The J segment lost 1 base and the V segment lost 0 bases, leaving 4 bases of the junction unmatched. Germline V gene sequence: CDR1 SGHDN, CDR2 FVKESK. This CDR3 spans 18 amino acids. The specimen sequenced was sorted CD4+, CD8+, or CD8+CD57+ T cells (not recorded which) from PBMCs. The source is a human donor in good health. The chain combines TRBV14 with TRBJ2-2; 11 bases line up with TRBD2. This chain's CDR3 is CASSQDRGLAENTGELFF. The CDR3 DNA sequence: TGTGCCAGCAGCCAAGATAGGGGACTAGCGGAGAACACCGGGGAGCTGTTTTTT.